This T cell receptor (beta chain) was profiled in a study of naive and memory T cell subsets. The beta constant-region primer was an equimolar mix of two oligonucleotides covering TRBC1 and TRBC2. Nested alpha and beta constant-region primers with the SP2 primer drove four PCR rounds on ligated cDNA. MiXCR, run by TCRdb on the UMI-ligation and nested PCR reads, gives a single entry per CDR3 protein. This table holds about 85,000 distinct CDR3 sequences, roughly 14% found once. Germline-derived CDR1 and CDR2 are DFQATT and SNEGSKA (reference sequence). The CDR3 is made up of 13 amino acids. The V end lost 5 bases, the J end lost 3 bases, and 13 bases lay between the germline ends. With respect to this clonotype: What it binds is not known.

Cells stained for CD3, CD4, CD8, CD45RA and CD27 were sorted into four subsets. Study conclusions and caveats: TCR counts from RNA may reflect activation-linked expression changes. Clonotypes here are unpaired alpha or beta chain sequences.

Sequenced material: central memory CD4+ T cells from blood. The receptor's source is a human donor in good health. The chain links TRBV20-1 to TRBJ1-1; no clear D. CDR3 in amino acids: CSAHLRRDTEAFF. In DNA form, the CDR3 reads TGCAGTGCTCATCTTAGGCGGGACACTGAAGCTTTCTTT.